Given below is one TCR beta chain in context. The CDR3 covers 15 residues. Trimming at V came to 4 bases and at J to 5 bases, leaving 12 bases not matched to a gene. Germline lookup yields CDR1 SGDLS and CDR2 YYNGEE. The data were obtained in a study of T cell changes during pregnancy in multiple sclerosis. The protocol was immunoSEQ multiplex PCR, while the TCRdb copy is restricted to in-frame clones and leaves out a portion. The data contain 75,000 to 100,000 clones, roughly nine tenths of them seen just once; the ten biggest clones take up around 0.8%. This chain connects TRBV9 to TRBJ2-7; TRBD2 aligns across 7 bases. This TCR was sampled from a female donor in good health, enrolled as a control in a pregnancy study. The sample consisted of peripheral blood, taken in the second trimester of pregnancy. The CDR3 nucleotides are TGTGCCAGCAGCACCCGGAGGGAGGGCCTCAACGAGCAGTACTTC. Protein product: CASSTRREGLNEQYF.